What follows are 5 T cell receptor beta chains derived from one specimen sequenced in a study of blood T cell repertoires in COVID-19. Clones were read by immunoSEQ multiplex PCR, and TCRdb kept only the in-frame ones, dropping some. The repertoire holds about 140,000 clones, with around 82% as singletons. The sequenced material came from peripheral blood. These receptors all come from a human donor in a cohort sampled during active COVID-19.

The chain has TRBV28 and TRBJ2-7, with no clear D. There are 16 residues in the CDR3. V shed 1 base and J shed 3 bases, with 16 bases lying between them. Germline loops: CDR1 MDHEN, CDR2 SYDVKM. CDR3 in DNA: TGTGCCAGCAGTTTATTGGGCAGCAACTCTCTCTACGAGCAGTACTTC. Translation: CASSLLGSNSLYEQYF.

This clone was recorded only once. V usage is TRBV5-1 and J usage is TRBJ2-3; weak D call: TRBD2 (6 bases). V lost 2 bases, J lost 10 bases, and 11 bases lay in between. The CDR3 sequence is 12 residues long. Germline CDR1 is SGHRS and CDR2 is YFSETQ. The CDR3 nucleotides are TGCGCCAGCAGCTTAAACGGGAGCCCGCAGTATTTT. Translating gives CASSLNGSPQYF.

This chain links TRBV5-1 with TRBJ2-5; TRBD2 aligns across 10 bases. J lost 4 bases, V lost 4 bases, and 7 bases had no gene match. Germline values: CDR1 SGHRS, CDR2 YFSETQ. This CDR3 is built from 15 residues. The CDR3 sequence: CASSASSGGPETQYF. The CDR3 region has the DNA TGCGCCAGCAGCGCCAGTAGCGGGGGGCCAGAGACCCAGTACTTC.

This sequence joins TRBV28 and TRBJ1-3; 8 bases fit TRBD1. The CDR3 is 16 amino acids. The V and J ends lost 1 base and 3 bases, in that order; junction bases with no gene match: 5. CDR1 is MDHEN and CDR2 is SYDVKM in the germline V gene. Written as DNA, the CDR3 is TGTGCCAGCAGTTTATTGCAGGGGGCAAATGGAAACACCATATATTTT. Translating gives CASSLLQGANGNTIYF. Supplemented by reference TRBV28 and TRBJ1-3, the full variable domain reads DVKVTQSSRYLVKRTGEKVFLECVQDMDHENMFWYRQDPGLGLRLIYFSYDVKMKEKGDIPEGYSVSREKKERFSLILESASTNQTSMYLCASSLLQGANGNTIYFGEGSWLTVV.

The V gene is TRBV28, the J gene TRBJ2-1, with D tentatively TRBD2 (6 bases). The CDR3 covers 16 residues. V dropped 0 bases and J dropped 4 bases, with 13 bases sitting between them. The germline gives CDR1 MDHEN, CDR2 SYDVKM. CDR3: CASSLWGGDLYNEQFF. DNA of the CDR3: TGTGCCAGCAGTTTATGGGGCGGGGACCTTTACAATGAGCAGTTCTTC.